Described below is a single TCR beta chain sequence and its context. Its matching antigen is unknown. The sample comes from a study of blood T cells in healthy people across ages. Study results and limitations: It was not known whether donors were CMV positive (a possible confounder of expanded clonotype changes). Whereas aged donors had fewer naive CD4+ cells, long-lived donors had more of them and higher diversity.

Germline loops: CDR1 MGHRA, CDR2 YSYEKL. J lost 7 bases, V lost 1 base, and 7 bases had no gene match. This CDR3 spans 15 amino acids. A J-beta primer mix and a sample-barcoded 5' primer were used in a second PCR of about 7 to 12 cycles. MiXCR, applied by TCRdb to the 5' RACE reads, yields one record per CDR3 protein. This sample has around 1,000,000 distinct CDR3 sequences, with 20% to 25% found just once. These data are also associated with another study on T cells of mothers and their children.

This TCR was sampled from a girl between 2 and 10 years old in good health. The rearrangement links TRBV4-1 to TRBJ1-5; TRBD1 matches at 7 bases. Sequencing was done on a sample of blood. The CDR3 is CASSQGQGEGQPQHF. The CDR3 nucleotides read TGCGCCAGCAGCCAAGGCCAGGGGGAAGGGCAGCCCCAGCATTTT.